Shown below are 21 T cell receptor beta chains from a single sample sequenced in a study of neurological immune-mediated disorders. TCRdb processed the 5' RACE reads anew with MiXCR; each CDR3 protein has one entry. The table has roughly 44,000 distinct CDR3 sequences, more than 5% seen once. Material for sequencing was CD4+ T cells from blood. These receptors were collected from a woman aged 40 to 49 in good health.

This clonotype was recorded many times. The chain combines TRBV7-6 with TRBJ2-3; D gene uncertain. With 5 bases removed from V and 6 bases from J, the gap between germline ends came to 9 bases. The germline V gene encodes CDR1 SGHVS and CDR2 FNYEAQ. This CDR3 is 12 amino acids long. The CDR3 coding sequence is TGTGCCAGCAGCCCGGATGGGGATACGCAGTATTTT. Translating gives CASSPDGDTQYF.

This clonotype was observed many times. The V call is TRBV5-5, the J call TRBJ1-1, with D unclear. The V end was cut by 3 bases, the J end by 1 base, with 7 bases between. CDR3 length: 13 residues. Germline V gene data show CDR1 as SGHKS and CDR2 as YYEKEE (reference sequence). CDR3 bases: TGTGCCAGCAGCTCCCACACGAACACTGAAGCTTTCTTT. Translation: CASSSHTNTEAFF.

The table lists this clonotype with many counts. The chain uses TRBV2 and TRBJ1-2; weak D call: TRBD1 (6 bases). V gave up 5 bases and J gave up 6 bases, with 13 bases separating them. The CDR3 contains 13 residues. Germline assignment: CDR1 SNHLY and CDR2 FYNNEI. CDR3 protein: CASSRDIGDGYTF. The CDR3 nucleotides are TGTGCCAGCAGTAGGGACATAGGCGATGGCTACACCTTC.

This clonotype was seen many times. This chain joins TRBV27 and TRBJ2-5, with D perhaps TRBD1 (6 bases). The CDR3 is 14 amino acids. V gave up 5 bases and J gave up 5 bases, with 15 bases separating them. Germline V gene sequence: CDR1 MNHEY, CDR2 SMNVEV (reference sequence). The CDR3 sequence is CASSPSTQGETQYF. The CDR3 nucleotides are TGTGCCAGCAGTCCGTCGACGCAGGGGGAGACCCAGTACTTC.

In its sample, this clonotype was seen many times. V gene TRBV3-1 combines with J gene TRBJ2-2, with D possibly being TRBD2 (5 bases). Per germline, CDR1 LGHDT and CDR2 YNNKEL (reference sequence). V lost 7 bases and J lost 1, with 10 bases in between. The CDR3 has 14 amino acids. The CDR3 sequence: CASTTGKNTGELFF. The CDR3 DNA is TGTGCCAGCACCACCGGGAAGAACACCGGGGAGCTGTTTTTT. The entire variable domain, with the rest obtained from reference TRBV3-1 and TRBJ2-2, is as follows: DTAVSQTPKYLVTQMGNDKSIKCEQNLGHDTMYWYKQDSKKFLKIMFSYNNKELIINETVPNRFSPKSPDKAHLNLHINSLELGDSAVYFCASTTGKNTGELFFGEGSRLTVL.

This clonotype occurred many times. CDR3 residues: CASSLSRDTGELFF. In nucleotides, the CDR3 is TGCGCCAGCAGCTTGAGTAGGGACACCGGGGAGCTGTTTTTT. This chain connects TRBV5-1 to TRBJ2-2, with D unresolved. V was clipped by 1 base and J by 3 bases, with 7 bases between them. Germline CDR1 SGHRS, CDR2 YFSETQ. The CDR3 contains 14 residues. The whole variable domain, filled in from reference TRBV5-1 and TRBJ2-2, reads KAGVTQTPRYLIKTRGQQVTLSCSPISGHRSVSWYQQTPGQGLQFLFEYFSETQRNKGNFPGRFSGRQFSNSRSEMNVSTLELGDSALYLCASSLSRDTGELFFGEGSRLTVL.

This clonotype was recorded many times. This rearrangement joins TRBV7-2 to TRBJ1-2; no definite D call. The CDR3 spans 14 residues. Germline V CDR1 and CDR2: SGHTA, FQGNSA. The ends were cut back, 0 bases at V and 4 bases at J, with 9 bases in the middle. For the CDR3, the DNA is TGTGCCAGCAGCTTAGCAGGCCCATCCTATGGCTACACCTTC. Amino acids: CASSLAGPSYGYTF. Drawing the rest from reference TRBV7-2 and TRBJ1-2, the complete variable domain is GAGVSQSPSNKVTEKGKDVELRCDPISGHTALYWYRQSLGQGLEFLIYFQGNSAPDKSGLPSDRFSAERTGGSVSTLTIQRTQQEDSAVYLCASSLAGPSYGYTFGSGTRLTVV.

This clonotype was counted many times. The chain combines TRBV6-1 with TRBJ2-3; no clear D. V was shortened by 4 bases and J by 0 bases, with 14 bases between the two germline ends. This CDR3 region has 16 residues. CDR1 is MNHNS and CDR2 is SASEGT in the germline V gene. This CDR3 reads CASSVFTASSTDTQYF. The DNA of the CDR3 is TGTGCCAGCAGTGTTTTTACAGCGTCTAGCACAGATACGCAGTATTTT.

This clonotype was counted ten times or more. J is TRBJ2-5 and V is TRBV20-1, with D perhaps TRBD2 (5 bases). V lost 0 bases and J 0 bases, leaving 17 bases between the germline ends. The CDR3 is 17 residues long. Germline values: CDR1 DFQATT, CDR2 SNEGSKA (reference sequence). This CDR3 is CSARDRHRGEYQETQYF. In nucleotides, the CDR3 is TGCAGTGCTAGAGATCGTCACCGTGGGGAGTACCAAGAGACCCAGTACTTC.

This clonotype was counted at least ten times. The chain's CDR3 is CASNQWGKGNYEQYF. For the CDR3, the DNA is TGTGCCAGCAACCAATGGGGCAAAGGGAACTACGAGCAGTACTTC. The V gene is TRBV7-8, the J gene TRBJ2-7, with D possibly TRBD1 on 5 matching bases. The CDR3 has 15 residues. Germline values: CDR1 SGHVS, CDR2 FQNEAQ. V was trimmed by 7 bases and J by 3 bases, leaving 19 bases between them.

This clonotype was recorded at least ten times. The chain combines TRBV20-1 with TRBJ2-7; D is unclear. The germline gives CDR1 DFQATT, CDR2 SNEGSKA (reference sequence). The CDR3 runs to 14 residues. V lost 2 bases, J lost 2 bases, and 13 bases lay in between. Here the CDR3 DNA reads TGCAGTGCTAGACTGGCGGACCACCCCTACGAGCAGTACTTC. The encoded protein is CSARLADHPYEQYF.

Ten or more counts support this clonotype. In DNA form, the CDR3 reads TGTGCCAGCTACCCTAAGGCGGGAGGGCCGAGTGAGCAGTTCTTC. Amino acid sequence: CASYPKAGGPSEQFF. The chain links TRBV28 to TRBJ2-1, with 9 bases lining up with TRBD2. Germline loops: CDR1 MDHEN, CDR2 SYDVKM. V trimming: 8 bases; J trimming: 9 bases; junction bases outside the gene matches: 14. The CDR3 runs to 15 residues. Combining the CDR3 with reference TRBV28 and TRBJ2-1 gives the whole variable domain DVKVTQSSRYLVKRTGEKVFLECVQDMDHENMFWYRQDPGLGLRLIYFSYDVKMKEKGDIPEGYSVSREKKERFSLILESASTNQTSMYLCASYPKAGGPSEQFFGPGTRLTVL.

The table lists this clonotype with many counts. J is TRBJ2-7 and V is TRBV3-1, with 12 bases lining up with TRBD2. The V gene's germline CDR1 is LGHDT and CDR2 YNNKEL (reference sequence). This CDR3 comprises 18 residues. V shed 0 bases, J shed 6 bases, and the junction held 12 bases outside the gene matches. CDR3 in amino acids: CASSQDTNLAGGPAEQYF. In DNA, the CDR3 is TGTGCCAGCAGCCAAGATACGAACCTAGCGGGAGGGCCGGCCGAGCAGTACTTC.

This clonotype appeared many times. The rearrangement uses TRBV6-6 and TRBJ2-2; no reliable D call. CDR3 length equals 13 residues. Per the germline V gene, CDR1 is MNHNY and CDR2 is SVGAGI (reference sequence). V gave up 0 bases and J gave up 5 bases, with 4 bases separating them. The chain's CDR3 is CASSYSRTGELFF. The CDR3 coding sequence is TGTGCCAGCAGTTACTCTCGGACCGGGGAGCTGTTTTTT.

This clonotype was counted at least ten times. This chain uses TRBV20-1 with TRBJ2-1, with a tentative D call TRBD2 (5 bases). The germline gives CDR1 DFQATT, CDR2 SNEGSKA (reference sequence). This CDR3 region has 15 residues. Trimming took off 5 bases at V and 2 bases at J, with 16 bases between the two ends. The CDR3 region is CSAQIASRTYNEQFF. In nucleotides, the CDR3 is TGCAGTGCTCAGATAGCGTCCCGTACCTACAATGAGCAGTTCTTC.

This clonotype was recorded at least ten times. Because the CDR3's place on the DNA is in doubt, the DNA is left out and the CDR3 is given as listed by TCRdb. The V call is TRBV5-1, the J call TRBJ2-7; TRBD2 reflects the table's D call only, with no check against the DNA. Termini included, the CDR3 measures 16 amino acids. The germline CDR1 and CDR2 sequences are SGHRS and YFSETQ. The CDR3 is CASSFGPGTPGTPIRF.

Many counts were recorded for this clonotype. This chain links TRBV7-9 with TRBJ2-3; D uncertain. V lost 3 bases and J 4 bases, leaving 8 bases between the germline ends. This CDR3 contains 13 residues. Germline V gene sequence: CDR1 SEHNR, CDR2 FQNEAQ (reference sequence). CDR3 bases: TGTGCCAGCAGCTTCAGTCGTCCAGATACGCAGTATTTT. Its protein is CASSFSRPDTQYF.

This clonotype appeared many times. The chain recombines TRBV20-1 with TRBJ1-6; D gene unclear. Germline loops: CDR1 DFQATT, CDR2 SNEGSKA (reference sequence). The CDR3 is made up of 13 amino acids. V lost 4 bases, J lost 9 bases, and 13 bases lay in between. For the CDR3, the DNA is TGCAGTGCTACCCCCAAGTACGGTTCACCCCTCCACTTT. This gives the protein CSATPKYGSPLHF.

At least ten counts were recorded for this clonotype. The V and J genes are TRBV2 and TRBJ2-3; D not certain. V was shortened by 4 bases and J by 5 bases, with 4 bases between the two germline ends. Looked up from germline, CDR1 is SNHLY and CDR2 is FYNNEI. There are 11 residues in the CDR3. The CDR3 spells CASSVGDTQYF. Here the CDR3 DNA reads TGTGCCAGCAGTGTCGGAGATACGCAGTATTTT.

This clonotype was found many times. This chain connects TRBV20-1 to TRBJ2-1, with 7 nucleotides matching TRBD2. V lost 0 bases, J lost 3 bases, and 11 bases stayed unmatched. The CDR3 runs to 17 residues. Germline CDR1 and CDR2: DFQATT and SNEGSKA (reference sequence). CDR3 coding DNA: TGCAGTGCTAGAGATAGTTGGGGAGGGGCCTACTACAATGAGCAGTTCTTC. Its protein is CSARDSWGGAYYNEQFF.

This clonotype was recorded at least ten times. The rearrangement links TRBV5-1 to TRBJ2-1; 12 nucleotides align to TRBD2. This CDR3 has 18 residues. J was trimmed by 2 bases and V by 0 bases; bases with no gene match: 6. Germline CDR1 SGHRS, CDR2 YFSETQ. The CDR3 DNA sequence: TGCGCCAGCAGCTTGGTTCTAGCGGGAGGGCCACCCTACAATGAGCAGTTCTTC. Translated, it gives CASSLVLAGGPPYNEQFF.